This TCR beta chain was captured by sequencing in a study of response to subunit inactivated influenza vaccine. Overall study findings and caveats: The authors suggested that every seasonal influenza vaccination recruits few new T cells.

TCRdb ran MiXCR on the RT-PCR reads and lists one entry per CDR3 protein. Of around 580,000 distinct CDR3 sequences listed, about an eighth were seen once; the top ten hold around 9.6%. This clonotype has just a few counts. Its specificity is not known. Germline V gene sequence: CDR1 LGHDT, CDR2 YNNKEL (reference sequence). Trimming pared 0 bases from V and 6 bases from J, leaving 9 bases between. CDR3 length equals 14 residues. The sample consisted of PBMCs from blood, taken on the day of vaccination. The chain carries TRBV3-1 and TRBJ2-1; D is unclear. This receptor was identified in a man aged 45-65 years who received an inactivated influenza vaccine. CDR3 nucleotides: TGTGCCAGCAGCCAAGATATTGGCAGCAATGAGCAGTTCTTC. It codes for CASSQDIGSNEQFF.